This entry describes one TCR beta chain. The data belong to a study of blood T cell repertoires in COVID-19. Assay used: immunoSEQ multiplex PCR; TCRdb lists only in-frame clones, some missing. Of more than 100,000 clones listed, roughly 90% were seen once; the top ten hold approximately 3.5%. This CDR3 is built from 13 residues. V shed 9 bases and J 5 bases; nucleotides not matched to a gene: 9. Looked up from germline, CDR1 is SNHLY and CDR2 is FYNNEI. The receptor's source is a woman aged 55-70 years with acute or convalescent COVID-19. Sequenced input: peripheral blood. The rearrangement joins TRBV2 to TRBJ2-7, with 8 bases identical to TRBD1. The CDR3 spells CARRSRGLNEQYF. The CDR3 coding sequence is TGTGCCAGACGGAGCAGGGGGCTCAACGAGCAGTACTTC.